This TCR beta chain was sequenced for a study of blood T cell repertoires in COVID-19. Study context: Nucleic acid was either cDNA or gDNA, and it came from T cells, B-cell-depleted T cells, or PBMCs.

Sequencing used immunoSEQ multiplex PCR; TCRdb keeps in-frame clones, though not all of them. The sample holds fewer than 400,000 clones, 88% seen once. Trimming shortened V by 8 bases and J by 0 bases, and 13 bases separated the two germline ends. The germline V gene has CDR1 LNHDA and CDR2 SQIVND (reference sequence). The CDR3 has 14 amino acids. The sequence was obtained from a man aged 30 to 45 who had recovered from COVID-19. V gene TRBV19 combines with J gene TRBJ1-1; TRBD1 might be the D (6 bases). Sequencing was done on a sample of PBMCs or T cells enriched from blood (not recorded which). The CDR3 is CASSRTVLNTEAFF. CDR3 DNA: TGTGCCAGTTCTCGGACAGTCTTGAACACTGAAGCTTTCTTT.